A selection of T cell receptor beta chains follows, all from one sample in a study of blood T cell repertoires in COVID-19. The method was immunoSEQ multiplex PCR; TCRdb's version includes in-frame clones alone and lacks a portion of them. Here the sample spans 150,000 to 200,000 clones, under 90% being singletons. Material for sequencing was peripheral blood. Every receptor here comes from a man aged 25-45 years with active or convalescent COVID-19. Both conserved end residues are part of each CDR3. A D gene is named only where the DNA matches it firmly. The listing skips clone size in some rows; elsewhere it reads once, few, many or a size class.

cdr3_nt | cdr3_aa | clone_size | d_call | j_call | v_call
TGTGCCAGTAGTATCCTACAGGGTCTGGATGGCTACACCTTC | CASSILQGLDGYTF | - | - | TRBJ1-2 | TRBV19
TGTGCCAGCAGCGTGACAGGGAACTATGGCTACACCTTC | CASSVTGNYGYTF | - | TRBD1 | TRBJ1-2 | TRBV2
TGCAGCGTTGACCGCGGCGGGGACAATGAGCAGTTCTTC | CSVDRGGDNEQFF | - | - | TRBJ2-1 | TRBV29-1
TGTGCCACCAGTGATCGCGGAACGGGACAGGGGAACGAGCAGTACTTC | CATSDRGTGQGNEQYF | few | TRBD1 | TRBJ2-7 | TRBV24-1
TGTGCCAGCAGCAAGAGGGACAGGGTCCCCCCTAATTCACCCCTCCACTTT | CASSKRDRVPPNSPLHF | - | TRBD1 | TRBJ1-6 | TRBV9
TGCGCCAGCAGCGTGCGACAGGGATTCGGTGAGCAGTTCTTC | CASSVRQGFGEQFF | - | TRBD1 | TRBJ2-1 | TRBV5-1
TGCAGCGTTGGGGACAGCTCACCCCTCCACTTT | CSVGDSSPLHF | - | TRBD1 | TRBJ1-6 | TRBV29-1
TGTGCCAGCAGCGTAGGGGCGACTGGAAACACCATATATTTT | CASSVGATGNTIYF | few | - | TRBJ1-3 | TRBV7-2
TGTGCCAGTCTCGCGCAGGGTGTGAGCAATCAGCCCCAGCATTTT | CASLAQGVSNQPQHF | - | - | TRBJ1-5 | TRBV19
TGTGCCTGGAGAAGCGGGAGCACAGATACGCAGTATTTT | CAWRSGSTDTQYF | - | - | TRBJ2-3 | TRBV30
TGTGCCAGCAGTTACTCCGGGACTAGCGGCTACGAGCAGTACTTC | CASSYSGTSGYEQYF | - | TRBD2 | TRBJ2-7 | TRBV6-2/TRBV6-3
TGTGCCACCAGCAGGTTTCCACGAGGGGGGGGCCCCTACAATGAGCAGTTCTTC | CATSRFPRGGGPYNEQFF | - | - | TRBJ2-1 | TRBV15
TGTGCCAGCAGCCGACAGGGAGGCTATGGCTACACCTTC | CASSRQGGYGYTF | - | TRBD1 | TRBJ1-2 | TRBV7-9
TGTGCCAGCAGTTACTCGACGGGGGCTAACTATGGCTACACCTTC | CASSYSTGANYGYTF | - | - | TRBJ1-2 | TRBV6-5
TGTGCCAGCAGCCCACCGGGACAGGGCCTATACAATGAGCAGTTCTTC | CASSPPGQGLYNEQFF | - | TRBD1 | TRBJ2-1 | TRBV7-9
TGTGCCAGCAGTCTCCTTTACAGGGGGCGAATCCCTGACCACGGGGAGCTGTTTTTT | CASSLLYRGRIPDHGELFF | - | TRBD1 | TRBJ2-2 | TRBV6-6
TGTGCCAGCAAAGCGGGAGGTCTGCATGAGCAGTTCTTC | CASKAGGLHEQFF | few | TRBD2 | TRBJ2-1 | TRBV12-3/TRBV12-4
TGCGCCAGCAGCCAAGTTCCAGGCTCCTATGGCTACACCTTC | CASSQVPGSYGYTF | few | - | TRBJ1-2 | TRBV4-3
TGTGCCAGCAGCTTGAGAGCGGGAGGGCCGGATTCCTACAATGAGCAGTTCTTC | CASSLRAGGPDSYNEQFF | - | TRBD2 | TRBJ2-1 | TRBV11-2
TGTGCCAGCAACAGGGGGTCGGCGAACACCGGGGAGCTGTTTTTT | CASNRGSANTGELFF | - | TRBD1 | TRBJ2-2 | TRBV6-5
TGTGCCAGCAGCCTGGGACTCCTGTATGGCTACACCTTC | CASSLGLLYGYTF | - | - | TRBJ1-2 | TRBV7-6
TGTGCCACCAGCGGAGGACAGGGTCGACAAAACACCATATATTTT | CATSGGQGRQNTIYF | once | TRBD1 | TRBJ1-3 | TRBV15
TGTGCCAGCAGCGGGCAAGGTAGGGGCACTGAAGCTTTCTTT | CASSGQGRGTEAFF | - | - | TRBJ1-1 | TRBV9
TGCGCCAGCAGCTTCTGGGGGGGAGATACTGAAGCTTTCTTT | CASSFWGGDTEAFF | - | - | TRBJ1-1 | TRBV5-1
TGTGCCAGCAGGCAAATCACAGGGCTCCAAGAGACCCAGTACTTC | CASRQITGLQETQYF | - | - | TRBJ2-5 | TRBV21-1
TGTGCCAGTAACCTGGAAGGGAGGAACACTGAAGCTTTCTTT | CASNLEGRNTEAFF | - | - | TRBJ1-1 | TRBV19
TGCGCCAGCAGTGATACTAGTGGGGTCGATGAGCAGTTCTTC | CASSDTSGVDEQFF | - | - | TRBJ2-1 | TRBV10-1
TGTGCCAGCAGCTTGGTAGAACAGGGGGCGGTAGGCTACACCTTC | CASSLVEQGAVGYTF | - | TRBD1 | TRBJ1-2 | TRBV5-5
TGTGCCAGCAGTGAAGCCATGAGGGAAGAGACCCAGTACTTC | CASSEAMREETQYF | - | - | TRBJ2-5 | TRBV2
TGTGCCAGCAGCTTGGGAGGGCTATCCTACAATGAGCAGTTCTTC | CASSLGGLSYNEQFF | - | - | TRBJ2-1 | TRBV5-6
TGCGCCAGCAGCTTGGAGTCAGGGGTTGGCGGGGAGCTGTTTTTT | CASSLESGVGGELFF | - | - | TRBJ2-2 | TRBV5-1
TGTGCCAGCAGTTTCGGTTCTTCTGGAAACACCATATATTTT | CASSFGSSGNTIYF | - | - | TRBJ1-3 | TRBV28